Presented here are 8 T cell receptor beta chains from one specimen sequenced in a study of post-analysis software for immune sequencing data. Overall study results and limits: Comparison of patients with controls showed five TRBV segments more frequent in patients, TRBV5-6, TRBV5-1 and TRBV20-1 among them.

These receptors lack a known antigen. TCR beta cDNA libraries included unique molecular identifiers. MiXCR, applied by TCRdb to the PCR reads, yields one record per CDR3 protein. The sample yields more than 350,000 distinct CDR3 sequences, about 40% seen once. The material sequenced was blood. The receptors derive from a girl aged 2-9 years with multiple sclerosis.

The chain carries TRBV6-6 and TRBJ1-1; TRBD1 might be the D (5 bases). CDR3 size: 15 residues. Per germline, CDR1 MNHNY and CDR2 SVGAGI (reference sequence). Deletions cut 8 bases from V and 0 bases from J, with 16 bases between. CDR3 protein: CASAEPGHMNTEAFF. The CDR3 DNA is TGTGCCAGCGCCGAACCCGGACACATGAACACTGAAGCTTTCTTT.

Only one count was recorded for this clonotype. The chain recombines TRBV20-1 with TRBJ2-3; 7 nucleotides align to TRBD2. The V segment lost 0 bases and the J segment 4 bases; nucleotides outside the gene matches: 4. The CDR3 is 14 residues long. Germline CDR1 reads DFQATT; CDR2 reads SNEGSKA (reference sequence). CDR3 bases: TGCAGTGCTAGAGAGAGACTAGCTGCAGATACGCAGTATTTT. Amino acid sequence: CSARERLAADTQYF.

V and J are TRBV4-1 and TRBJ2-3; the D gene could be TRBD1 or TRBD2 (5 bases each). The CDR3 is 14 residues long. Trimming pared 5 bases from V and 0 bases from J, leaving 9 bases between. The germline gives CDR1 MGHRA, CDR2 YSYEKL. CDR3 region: CASSERDSTDTQYF. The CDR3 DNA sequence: TGCGCCAGCAGCGAACGGGACAGCACAGATACGCAGTATTTT.

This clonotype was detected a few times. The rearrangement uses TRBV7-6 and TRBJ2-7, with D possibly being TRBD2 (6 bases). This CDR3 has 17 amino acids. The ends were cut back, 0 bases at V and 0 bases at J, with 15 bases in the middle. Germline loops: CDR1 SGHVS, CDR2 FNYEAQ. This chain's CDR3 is CASSLAEGGAPSYEQYF. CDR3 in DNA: TGTGCCAGCAGCTTAGCGGAAGGCGGGGCCCCCTCCTACGAGCAGTACTTC.

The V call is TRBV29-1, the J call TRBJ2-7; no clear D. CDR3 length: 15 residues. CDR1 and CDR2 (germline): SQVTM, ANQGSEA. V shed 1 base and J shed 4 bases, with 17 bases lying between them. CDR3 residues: CSVEVAGRHPYEQYF. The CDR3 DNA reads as TGCAGCGTTGAAGTGGCAGGCCGACACCCGTACGAGCAGTACTTC.

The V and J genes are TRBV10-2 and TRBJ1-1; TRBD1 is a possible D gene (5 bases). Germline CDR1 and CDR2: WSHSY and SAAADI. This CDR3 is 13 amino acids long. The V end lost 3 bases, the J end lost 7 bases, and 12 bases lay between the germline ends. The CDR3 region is CASSDQWGNEAFF. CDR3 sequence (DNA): TGCGCCAGCAGTGACCAATGGGGGAATGAAGCTTTCTTT.

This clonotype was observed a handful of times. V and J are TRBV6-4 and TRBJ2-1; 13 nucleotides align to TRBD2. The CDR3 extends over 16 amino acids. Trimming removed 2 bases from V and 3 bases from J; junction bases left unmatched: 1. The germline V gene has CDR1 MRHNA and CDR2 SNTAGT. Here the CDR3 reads CASSDGTSGDYNEQFF. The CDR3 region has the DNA TGTGCCAGCAGTGACGGGACTAGCGGGGACTACAATGAGCAGTTCTTC.

In DNA, the CDR3 is TGTGCCAGCAGTGCGTGGACGCAGTATTTT. It yields the protein CASSAWTQYF. The J gene is TRBJ2-3, the V gene TRBV6-1; D not certain. The CDR3 contains 10 residues. Trimming left V 4 bases short and J 9 bases short, with 5 bases between. Germline V gives CDR1 MNHNS, CDR2 SASEGT.